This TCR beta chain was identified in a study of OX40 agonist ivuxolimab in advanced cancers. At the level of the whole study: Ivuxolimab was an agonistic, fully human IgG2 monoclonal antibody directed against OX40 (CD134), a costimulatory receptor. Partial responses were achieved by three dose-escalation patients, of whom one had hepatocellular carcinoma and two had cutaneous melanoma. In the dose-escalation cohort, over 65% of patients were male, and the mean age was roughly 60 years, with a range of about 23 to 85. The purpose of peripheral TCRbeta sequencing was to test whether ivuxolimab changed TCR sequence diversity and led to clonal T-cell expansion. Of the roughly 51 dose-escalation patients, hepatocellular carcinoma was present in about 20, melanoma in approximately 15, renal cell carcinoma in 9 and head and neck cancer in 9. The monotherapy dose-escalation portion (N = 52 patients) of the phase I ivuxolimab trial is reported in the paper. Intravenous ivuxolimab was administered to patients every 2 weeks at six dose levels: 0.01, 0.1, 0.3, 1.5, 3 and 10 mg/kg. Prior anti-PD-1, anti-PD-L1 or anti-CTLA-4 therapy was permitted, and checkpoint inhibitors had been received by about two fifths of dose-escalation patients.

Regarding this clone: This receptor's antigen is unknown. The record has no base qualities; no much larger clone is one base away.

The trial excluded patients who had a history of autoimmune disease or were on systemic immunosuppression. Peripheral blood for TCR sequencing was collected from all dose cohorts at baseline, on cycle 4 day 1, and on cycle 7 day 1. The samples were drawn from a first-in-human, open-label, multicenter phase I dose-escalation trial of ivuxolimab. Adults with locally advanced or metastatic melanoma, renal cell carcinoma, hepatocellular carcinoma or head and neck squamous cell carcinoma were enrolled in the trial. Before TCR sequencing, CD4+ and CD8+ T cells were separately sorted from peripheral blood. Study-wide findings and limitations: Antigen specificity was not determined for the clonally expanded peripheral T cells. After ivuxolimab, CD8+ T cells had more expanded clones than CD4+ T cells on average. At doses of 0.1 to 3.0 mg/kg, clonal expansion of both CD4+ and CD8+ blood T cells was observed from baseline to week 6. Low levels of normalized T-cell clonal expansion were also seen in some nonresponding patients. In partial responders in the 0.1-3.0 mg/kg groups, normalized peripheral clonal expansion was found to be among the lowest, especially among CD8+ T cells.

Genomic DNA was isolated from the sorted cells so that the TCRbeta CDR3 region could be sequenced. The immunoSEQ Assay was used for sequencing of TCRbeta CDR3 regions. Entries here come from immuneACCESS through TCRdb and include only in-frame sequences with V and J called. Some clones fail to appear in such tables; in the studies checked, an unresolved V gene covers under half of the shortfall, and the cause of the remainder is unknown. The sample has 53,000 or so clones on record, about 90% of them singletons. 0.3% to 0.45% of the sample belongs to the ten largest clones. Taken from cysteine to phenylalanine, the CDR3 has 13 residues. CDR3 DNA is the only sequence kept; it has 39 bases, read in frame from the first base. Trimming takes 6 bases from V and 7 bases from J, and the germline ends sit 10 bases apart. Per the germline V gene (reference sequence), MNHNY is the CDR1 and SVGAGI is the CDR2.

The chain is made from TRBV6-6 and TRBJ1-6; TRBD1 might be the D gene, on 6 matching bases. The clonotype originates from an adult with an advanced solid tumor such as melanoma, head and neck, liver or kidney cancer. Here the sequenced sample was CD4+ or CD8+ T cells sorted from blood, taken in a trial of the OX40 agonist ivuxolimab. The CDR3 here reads CASRQGRNSPLHF. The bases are TGTGCCAGCAGACAGGGTCGGAATTCACCCCTCCACTTT.